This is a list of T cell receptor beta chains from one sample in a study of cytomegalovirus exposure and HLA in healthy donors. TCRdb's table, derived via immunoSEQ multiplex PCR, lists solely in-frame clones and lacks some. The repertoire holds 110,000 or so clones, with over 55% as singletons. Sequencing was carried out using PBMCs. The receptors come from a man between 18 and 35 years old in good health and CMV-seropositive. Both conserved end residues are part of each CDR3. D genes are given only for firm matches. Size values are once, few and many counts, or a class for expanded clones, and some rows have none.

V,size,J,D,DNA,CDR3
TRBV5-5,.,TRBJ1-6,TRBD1,TGTGCCAGCAGCTTAGGACCAACAGGGGTTTCACCCCTCCACTTT,CASSLGPTGVSPLHF
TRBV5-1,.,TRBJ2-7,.,TGCGCCAGCAGCATTGGACAGTACGAGCAGTACTTC,CASSIGQYEQYF
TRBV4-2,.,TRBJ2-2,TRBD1,TGTGCCAGCAGCCAGCCAGGGGGTACCACCGGGGAGCTGTTTTTT,CASSQPGGTTGELFF
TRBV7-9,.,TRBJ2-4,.,TGTGCCAGCAGCTTAGCGCTGGGAGCCGGCGGTGAAAACATTCAGTACTTC,CASSLALGAGGENIQYF
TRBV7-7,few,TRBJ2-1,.,TGTGCCAGCAGCCGCGGTCCGGGGGGCGATGAGCAGTTCTTC,CASSRGPGGDEQFF
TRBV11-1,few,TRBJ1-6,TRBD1,TGTGCCAGCAGCTTAGGACAGGGGAATAATTCACCCCTCCACTTT,CASSLGQGNNSPLHF
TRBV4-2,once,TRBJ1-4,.,TGTGCCAGCAGCCCTGGGAGAGTCGATGAAAAACTGTTTTTT,CASSPGRVDEKLFF
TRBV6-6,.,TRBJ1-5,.,TGTGCCAGCAGCAGGGCCCCTTCACATGAGCCCCAGCATTTT,CASSRAPSHEPQHF
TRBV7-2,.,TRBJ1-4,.,TGTGCCAGCAGCTCAGACACCATTAATGAAAAACTGTTTTTT,CASSSDTINEKLFF
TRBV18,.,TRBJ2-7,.,TGTGCCAGCTCACAGTCGAGGGATAGCTACGAGCAGTACTTC,CASSQSRDSYEQYF
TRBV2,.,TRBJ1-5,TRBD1,TGTGCCAGCAGGACGGACAGGGGCATACGAAGCAATCAGCCCCAGCATTTT,CASRTDRGIRSNQPQHF
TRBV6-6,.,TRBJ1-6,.,TGTGCCAGCAGTTACGCGGAGACTAATTCACCCCTCCACTTT,CASSYAETNSPLHF
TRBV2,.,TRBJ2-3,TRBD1,TGTGCCGGCAGTCAGCGACAGGGGAGCACAGATACGCAGTATTTT,CAGSQRQGSTDTQYF
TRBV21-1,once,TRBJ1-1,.,TGTGCCAGCAGCAAAGCGCTTTACAGGGGGAACACTGAAGCTTTCTTT,CASSKALYRGNTEAFF
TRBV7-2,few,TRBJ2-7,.,TGTGCCAGCAGCCCCATAGGGGCGACCTACGAGCAGTACTTC,CASSPIGATYEQYF
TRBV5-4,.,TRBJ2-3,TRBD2,TGTGCCAGCAGCTTGGCCGGGGCTAGCGGGGGGCGTACGCAGTATTTT,CASSLAGASGGRTQYF
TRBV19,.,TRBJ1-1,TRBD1,TGTGCCAGTAGTGTTGGGACAGGGCGTTCGATGAACACTGAAGCTTTCTTT,CASSVGTGRSMNTEAFF
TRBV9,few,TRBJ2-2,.,TGTGCCAGCAGCGTGGTTGATCGGGCCGGGGAGCTGTTTTTT,CASSVVDRAGELFF
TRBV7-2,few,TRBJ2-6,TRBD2,TGTGCCAGCAGACTAGCGGGTCTATTAGCAGGGGCCAACGTCCTGACTTTC,CASRLAGLLAGANVLTF
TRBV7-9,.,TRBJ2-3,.,TGTGCCAGCAGCTTAGCTAGCGGCACAGATACGCAGTATTTT,CASSLASGTDTQYF
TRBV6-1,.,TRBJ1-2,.,TGTGCCAGCAGTGGGAGTCGACGTGCCCTGCCTGGCTGCACCTTC,CASSGSRRALPGCTF
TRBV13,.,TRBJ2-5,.,TGTGCCAGCAGCTTAGTGGACTATCAAGAGACCCAGTACTTC,CASSLVDYQETQYF
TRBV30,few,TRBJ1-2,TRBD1,TGTGCCTGGAGTACGACAGGGGGCTATGGCTACACCTTC,CAWSTTGGYGYTF
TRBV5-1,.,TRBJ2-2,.,TGCGCCAGCAGCGCGACAGTTCAGGACACCGGGGAGCTGTTTTTT,CASSATVQDTGELFF
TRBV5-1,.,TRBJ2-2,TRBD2,TGCGCCAGCAGCTTCGGGACTACGGACTCCGGGGAGCTGTTTTTT,CASSFGTTDSGELFF
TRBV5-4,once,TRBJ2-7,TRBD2,TGTGCCAGCAGCACCGGACTAGCGGGGCCCTACGAGCAGTACTTC,CASSTGLAGPYEQYF
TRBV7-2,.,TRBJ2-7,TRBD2,TGTGCCAGCAGCCTCGGGGGGGGCGAGCAGTACTTC,CASSLGGGEQYF
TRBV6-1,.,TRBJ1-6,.,TGTGCCAGCAGTGGACACGATAATTCACCCCTCCACTTT,CASSGHDNSPLHF
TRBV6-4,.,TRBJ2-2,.,TGTGCCAGCACGTCAGATGCTTCCACCGGGGAGCTGTTTTTT,CASTSDASTGELFF
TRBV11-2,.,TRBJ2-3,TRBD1,TGTGCCAGCAGCTTATTGGTAGCAGGGGGTCCAGATACGCAGTATTTT,CASSLLVAGGPDTQYF
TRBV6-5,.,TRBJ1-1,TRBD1,TGTGCCAGCAGTCCAGGGACAGGGTGGGACACTGAAGCTTTCTTT,CASSPGTGWDTEAFF
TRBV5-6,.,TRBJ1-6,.,TGTGCCAGCAGCTCGGCCTATAATTCACCCCTCCACTTT,CASSSAYNSPLHF
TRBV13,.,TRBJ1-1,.,TGTGCCAGCAGCGTAACAGGTTGGAACACTGAAGCTTTCTTT,CASSVTGWNTEAFF